This TCR beta chain appears in the sequencing data of a study of T cells in Graves' hyperthyroidism and ophthalmopathy. Whole-study context: The initial diagnosis was the point when peripheral blood was collected, ahead of any treatment. Study results and caveats: The blood repertoire included most of the expanded thyroid clonotypes above 0.001. A 13 V-J model separated ophthalmopathy from stable hyperthyroidism.

The cohort's ophthalmopathy patients, a group with duration under 3 months, had a Clinical Activity Score of at least 3 and a NOSPECS grade of at least 4. Authors of the study amplified TCR beta CDR3 regions from RNA transcripts. HTBI primers drove first-round RT-PCR of the TCR CDR3. TCRdb re-derived calls from the multiplex PCR reads in MiXCR, one entry per CDR3 protein. The sample lists around 690,000 distinct CDR3 sequences; about 20% were seen once. CDR1 is SGHTA and CDR2 is FQGTGA in the germline V gene. The CDR3 is 13 amino acids. V lost 9 bases and J 5 bases, leaving 16 bases between the germline ends. This clonotype has ten or more counts. As yet, its antigen is unknown.

What was sequenced was blood. The rearrangement joins TRBV7-3 to TRBJ1-2; D may be TRBD1 (5 bases). The clonotype was recovered from a man aged 25-45 years with Graves' ophthalmopathy. CDR3 loop: CASSLQGRYGYTF. CDR3 coding DNA: TGTGCCAGTTCCCTGCAGGGTCGGTATGGCTACACCTTC.